A selection of T cell receptor beta chains follows, all from one sample in a study of Ad26.COV2.S vaccination and SARS-CoV-2 variants. Sequencing used immunoSEQ multiplex PCR; TCRdb keeps in-frame clones, though not all of them. The sample holds 300,000 to 450,000 clones; approximately 85% are singletons and the top ten take about 3.5%. Material: peripheral blood, obtained in a trial of Ad26.COV2.S vaccine versus placebo. All receptors derive from a person between 18 and 65 years old who received the Ad26.COV2.S COVID-19 vaccine or a placebo. Each CDR3 is given with its conserved first and last residue.

j_gene | v_gene | CDR3aa
TRBJ2-5 | TRBV6-5 | CASSYRGETQYF
TRBJ2-7 | TRBV6-5 | CASSPGLLYEQYF
TRBJ1-5 | TRBV30 | CAWSVSRGGVFSNQPQHF
TRBJ2-2 | TRBV4-3 | CASRRGSGGPGVTGELFF
TRBJ2-5 | TRBV18 | CASSPGTGRETQYF
TRBJ2-3 | TRBV18 | CASSLGADTQYF
TRBJ1-4 | TRBV5-1 | CASSADRAGEKLFF
TRBJ2-7 | TRBV10-3 | CAISEERYEQYF
TRBJ1-2 | TRBV10-3 | CAISGAGTAYGYTF
TRBJ2-3 | TRBV4-3 | CASSQEGRFTDTQYF
TRBJ2-2 | TRBV5-4 | CASSSSGTGRGGELFF
TRBJ1-4 | TRBV5-6 | CASRKGGRGAEKLFF
TRBJ2-2 | TRBV3-1/TRBV3-2 | CASSQGELAGAGELFF
TRBJ2-7 | TRBV7-2 | CASSFHVGGVATYEQYF
TRBJ2-1 | TRBV7-9 | CASSLKQKNEQFF
TRBJ1-1 | TRBV11-2 | CASSLDFEGGNTEAFF
TRBJ1-5 | TRBV24-1 | CATSATGSNQPQHF
TRBJ2-7 | TRBV7-9 | CASSLGFGQGVAYEQYF
TRBJ2-1 | TRBV4-1 | CASSRGTGDYNEQFF
TRBJ2-7 | TRBV7-2 | CASSLLRGGDEQYF
TRBJ1-1 | TRBV3-1/TRBV3-2 | CASSRVADTEAFF
TRBJ2-3 | TRBV7-2 | CASSRPGGYTQYF
TRBJ2-5 | TRBV3-1/TRBV3-2 | CASSLRGLEGTQYF
TRBJ2-7 | TRBV5-1 | CASSLPLGGSSYEQYF
TRBJ1-2 | TRBV7-9 | CASSLKGRADGGYTF
TRBJ2-3 | TRBV4-3 | CASSQEGQNTDTQYF
TRBJ1-6 | TRBV15 | CATSRGEGFNSPLHF
TRBJ1-1 | TRBV15 | CATSTAGHSAGTEAFF
TRBJ1-2 | TRBV6-4 | CASRITAGPNYGYTF
TRBJ1-1 | TRBV5-1 | CASSFFGQGAPMNTEAFF